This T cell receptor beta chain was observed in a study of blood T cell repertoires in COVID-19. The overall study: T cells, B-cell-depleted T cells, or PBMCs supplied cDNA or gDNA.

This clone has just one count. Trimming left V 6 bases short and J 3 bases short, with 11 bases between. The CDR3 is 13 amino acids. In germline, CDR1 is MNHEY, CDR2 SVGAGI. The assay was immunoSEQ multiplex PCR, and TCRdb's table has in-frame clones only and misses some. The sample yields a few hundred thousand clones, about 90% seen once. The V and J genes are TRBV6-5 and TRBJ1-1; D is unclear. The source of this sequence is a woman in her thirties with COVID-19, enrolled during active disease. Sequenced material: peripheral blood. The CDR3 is CASSDGWDTEAFF. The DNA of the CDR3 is TGTGCCAGCAGCGACGGGTGGGACACTGAAGCTTTCTTT.